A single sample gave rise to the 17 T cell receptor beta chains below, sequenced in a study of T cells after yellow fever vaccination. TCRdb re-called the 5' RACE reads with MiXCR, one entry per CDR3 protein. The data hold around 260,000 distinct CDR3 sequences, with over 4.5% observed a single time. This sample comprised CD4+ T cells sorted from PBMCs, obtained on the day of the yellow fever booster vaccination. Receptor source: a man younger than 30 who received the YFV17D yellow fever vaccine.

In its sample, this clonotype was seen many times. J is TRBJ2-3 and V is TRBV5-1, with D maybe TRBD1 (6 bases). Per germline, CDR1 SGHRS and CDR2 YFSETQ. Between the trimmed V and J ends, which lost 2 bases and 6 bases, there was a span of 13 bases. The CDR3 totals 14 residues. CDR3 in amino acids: CASSLWDTGDTQYF. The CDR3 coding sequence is TGCGCCAGCAGCTTATGGGACACGGGCGATACGCAGTATTTT.

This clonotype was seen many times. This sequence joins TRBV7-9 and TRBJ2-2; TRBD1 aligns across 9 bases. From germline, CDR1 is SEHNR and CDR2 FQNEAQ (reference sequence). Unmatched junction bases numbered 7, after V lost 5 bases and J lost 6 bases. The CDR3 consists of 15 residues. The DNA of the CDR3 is TGTGCCAGCAGCGACCACAGGGGGCAACCCGGGGAGCTGTTTTTT. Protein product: CASSDHRGQPGELFF.

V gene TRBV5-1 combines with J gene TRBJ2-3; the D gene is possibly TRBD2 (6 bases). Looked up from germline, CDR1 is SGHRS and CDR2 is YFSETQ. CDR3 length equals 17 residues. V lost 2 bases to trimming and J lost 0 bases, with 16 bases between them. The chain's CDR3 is CASSFGGESTSTDTQYF. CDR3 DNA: TGCGCCAGCAGCTTTGGCGGGGAGTCAACTAGCACAGATACGCAGTATTTT.

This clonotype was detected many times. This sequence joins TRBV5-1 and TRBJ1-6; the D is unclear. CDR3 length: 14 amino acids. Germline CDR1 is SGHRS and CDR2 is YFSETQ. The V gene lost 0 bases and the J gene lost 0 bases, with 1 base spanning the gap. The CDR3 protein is CASSLGSYNSPLHF. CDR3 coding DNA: TGCGCCAGCAGCTTGGGCTCCTATAATTCACCCCTCCACTTT.

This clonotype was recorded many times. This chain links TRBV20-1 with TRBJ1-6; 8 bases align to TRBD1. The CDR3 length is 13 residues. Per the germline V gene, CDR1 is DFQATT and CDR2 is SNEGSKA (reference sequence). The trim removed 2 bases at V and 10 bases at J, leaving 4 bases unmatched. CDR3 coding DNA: TGCAGTGCTAGAAAGGACAGGGAATCACCCCTCCACTTT. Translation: CSARKDRESPLHF.

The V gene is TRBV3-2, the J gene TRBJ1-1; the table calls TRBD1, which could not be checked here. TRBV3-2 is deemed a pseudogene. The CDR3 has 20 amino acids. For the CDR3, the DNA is TGTGCCAGCAGCCAGAGTAACGGGACAACTACAAACTGGTGGAACACTGAAGCTTTCTTT. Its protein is CASSQSNGTTTNWWNTEAFF.

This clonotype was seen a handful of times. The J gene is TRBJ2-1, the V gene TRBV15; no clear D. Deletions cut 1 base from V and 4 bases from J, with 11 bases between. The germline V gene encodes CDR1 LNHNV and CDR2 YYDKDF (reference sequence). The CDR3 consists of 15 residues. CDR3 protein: CATSRVGGLYNEQFF. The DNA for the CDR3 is TGTGCCACCAGCAGAGTTGGCGGCCTATACAATGAGCAGTTCTTC.

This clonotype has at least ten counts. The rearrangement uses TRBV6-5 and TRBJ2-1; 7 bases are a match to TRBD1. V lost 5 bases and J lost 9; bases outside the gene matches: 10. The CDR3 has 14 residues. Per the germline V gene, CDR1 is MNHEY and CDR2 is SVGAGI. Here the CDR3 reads CASSRLEGASEQFF. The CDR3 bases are TGTGCCAGCAGTCGGCTTGAGGGGGCGAGTGAGCAGTTCTTC.

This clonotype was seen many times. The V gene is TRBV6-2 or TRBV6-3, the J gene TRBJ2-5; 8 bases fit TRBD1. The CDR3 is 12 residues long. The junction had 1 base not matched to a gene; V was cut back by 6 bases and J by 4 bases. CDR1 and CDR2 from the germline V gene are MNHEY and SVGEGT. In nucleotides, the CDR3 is TGTGCCAGCAGCGGGACAGGAGAGACCCAGTACTTC. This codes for CASSGTGETQYF.

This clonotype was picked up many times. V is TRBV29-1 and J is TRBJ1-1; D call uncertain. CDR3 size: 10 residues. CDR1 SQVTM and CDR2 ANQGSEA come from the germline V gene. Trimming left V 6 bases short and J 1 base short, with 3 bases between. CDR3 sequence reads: CSVTNTEAFF. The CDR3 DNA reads TGCAGCGTGACGAACACTGAAGCTTTCTTT.

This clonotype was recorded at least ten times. The CDR3 DNA is TGTGCCAGCAGCTTGCGAGGGGGGCTGACCTACGAGCAGTACGTC. This translates into CASSLRGGLTYEQYV. The chain combines TRBV7-3 with TRBJ2-7; D tentatively reads TRBD1 or TRBD2 (6 bases each). This CDR3 contains 15 residues. Germline CDR1 and CDR2: SGHTA and FQGTGA. V was clipped by 3 bases and J by 2 bases, with 14 bases between them.

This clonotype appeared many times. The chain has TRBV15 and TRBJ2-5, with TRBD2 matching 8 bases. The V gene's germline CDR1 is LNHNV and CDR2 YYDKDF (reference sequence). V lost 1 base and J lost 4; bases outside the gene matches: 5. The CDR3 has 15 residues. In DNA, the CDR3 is TGTGCCACCAGCAGAGTCGGGGGGGACGCAGAGACCCAGTACTTC. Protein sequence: CATSRVGGDAETQYF.

The CDR3 reads CSARGSGTSGGGTDTQYF. The CDR3 coding sequence is TGCAGTGCTAGAGGGTCCGGGACTAGCGGGGGGGGCACAGATACGCAGTATTTT. The chain joins TRBV20-1 to TRBJ2-3; 16 bases are shared with TRBD2. CDR3 length: 18 residues. The germline gives CDR1 DFQATT, CDR2 SNEGSKA (reference sequence). V lost 1 base to trimming and J lost 1 base; unmatched junction nucleotides: 5.

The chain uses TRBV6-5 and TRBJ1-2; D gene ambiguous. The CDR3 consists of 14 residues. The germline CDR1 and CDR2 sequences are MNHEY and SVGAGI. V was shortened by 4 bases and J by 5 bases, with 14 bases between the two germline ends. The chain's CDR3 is CASSSGWGGYGYTF. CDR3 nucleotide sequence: TGTGCCAGCAGTTCCGGGTGGGGTGGGTATGGCTACACCTTC.

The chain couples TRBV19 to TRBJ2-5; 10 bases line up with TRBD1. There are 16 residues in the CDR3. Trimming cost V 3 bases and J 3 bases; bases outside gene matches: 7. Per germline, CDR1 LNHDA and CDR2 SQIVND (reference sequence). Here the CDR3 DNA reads TGTGCCAGTAGTATGGACGGGACAGGGGCGAAAGAGACCCAGTACTTC. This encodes CASSMDGTGAKETQYF.

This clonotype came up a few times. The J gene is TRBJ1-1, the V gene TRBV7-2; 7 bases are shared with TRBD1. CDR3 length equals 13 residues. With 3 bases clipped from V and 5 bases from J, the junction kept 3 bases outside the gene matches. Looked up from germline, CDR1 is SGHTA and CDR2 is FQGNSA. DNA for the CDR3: TGTGCCAGCAGCTTGACAGGGAAGACTGAAGCTTTCTTT. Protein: CASSLTGKTEAFF. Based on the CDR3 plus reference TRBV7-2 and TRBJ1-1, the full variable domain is GAGVSQSPSNKVTEKGKDVELRCDPISGHTALYWYRQSLGQGLEFLIYFQGNSAPDKSGLPSDRFSAERTGGSVSTLTIQRTQQEDSAVYLCASSLTGKTEAFFGQGTRLTVV.

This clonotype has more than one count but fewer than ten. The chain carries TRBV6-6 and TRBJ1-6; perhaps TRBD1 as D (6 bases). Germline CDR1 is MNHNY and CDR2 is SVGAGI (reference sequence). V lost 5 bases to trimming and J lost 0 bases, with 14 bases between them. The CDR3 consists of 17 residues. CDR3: CASSTGTGSSYNSPLHF. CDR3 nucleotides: TGTGCCAGCAGTACGGGAACAGGGAGCTCCTATAATTCACCCCTCCACTTT.